The clone carrying this T cell receptor beta chain has only one observation. Its target is not known. The entry originates in a study of cytomegalovirus exposure and HLA in healthy donors. General study results and limits: In a later analysis, specific HLA alleles were associated with over 15,000 TCR beta sequences at a 0.05 false discovery rate. Accurate prediction of HLA-A and HLA-B alleles (for most subjects) was reportedly achieved from TCR beta sequences.

After removal of 4 bases from V and 6 bases from J, the junction contained 9 bases not matched to a gene. From germline, CDR1 is MNHNS and CDR2 SASEGT. The CDR3 runs to 14 residues. The primer mix had 60 Vbeta and 13 Jbeta primers. Profiling relied on immunoSEQ multiplex PCR, and the TCRdb table lists in-frame clones only, not all of them. The sample yields approximately 150,000 clones, roughly four fifths seen once. The chain has TRBV6-1 and TRBJ2-7, with 7 bases lining up with TRBD1. This receptor was taken from a man between 18 and 35 years old in good health and CMV-seronegative. The sample consisted of PBMCs. Here the CDR3 reads CASSGRTGTAEQYF. CDR3 DNA sequence: TGTGCCAGCAGTGGACGTACCGGGACAGCCGAGCAGTACTTC.